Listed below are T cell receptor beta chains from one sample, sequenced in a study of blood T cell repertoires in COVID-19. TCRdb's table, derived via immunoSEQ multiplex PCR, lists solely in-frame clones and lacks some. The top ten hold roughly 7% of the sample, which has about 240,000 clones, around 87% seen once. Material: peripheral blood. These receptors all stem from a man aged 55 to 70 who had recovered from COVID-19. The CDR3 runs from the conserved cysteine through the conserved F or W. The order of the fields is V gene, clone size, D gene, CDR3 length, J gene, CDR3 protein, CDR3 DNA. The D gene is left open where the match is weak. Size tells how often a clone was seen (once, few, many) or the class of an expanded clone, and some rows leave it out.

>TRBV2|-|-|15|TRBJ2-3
CASSEAGRGTDTQYF
TGTGCCAGCAGTGAAGCCGGCAGGGGCACAGATACGCAGTATTTT
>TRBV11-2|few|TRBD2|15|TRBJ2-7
CASSYLASGGSEQYF
TGTGCCAGCAGCTATTTGGCTAGCGGGGGTTCCGAGCAGTACTTC
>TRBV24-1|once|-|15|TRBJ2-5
CATSDLEGIRETQYF
TGTGCCACCAGTGATTTGGAGGGCATAAGAGAGACCCAGTACTTC
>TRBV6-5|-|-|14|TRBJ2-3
CASSPLRSTDTQYF
TGTGCCAGCAGCCCACTAAGGAGCACAGATACGCAGTATTTT
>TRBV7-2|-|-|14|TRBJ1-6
CASSLGGRNSPLHF
TGTGCCAGCAGCTTAGGGGGCAGGAATTCACCCCTCCACTTT
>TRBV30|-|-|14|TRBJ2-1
CAWNRDSRYNEQFF
TGTGCCTGGAATCGGGACTCGAGATACAATGAGCAGTTCTTC
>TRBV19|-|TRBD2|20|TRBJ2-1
CASSNQVPGLAGGLYNEQFF
TGTGCCAGTAGCAACCAAGTCCCGGGACTAGCGGGGGGTCTCTACAATGAGCAGTTCTTC
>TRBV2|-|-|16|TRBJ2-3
CASSYRRGETTDTQYF
TGTGCCAGCAGTTACCGGCGGGGAGAAACCACAGATACGCAGTATTTT
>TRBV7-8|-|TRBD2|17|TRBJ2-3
CASSLEGLAGASDTQYF
TGTGCCAGCAGCTTAGAGGGACTAGCGGGGGCCTCAGATACGCAGTATTTT
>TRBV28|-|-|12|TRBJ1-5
CASSSVNQPQHF
TGTGCCAGCAGCTCAGTCAATCAGCCCCAGCATTTT
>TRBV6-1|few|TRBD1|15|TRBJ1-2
CASSEGGTVNYGYTF
TGTGCCAGCAGTGAAGGGGGGACAGTAAACTATGGCTACACCTTC
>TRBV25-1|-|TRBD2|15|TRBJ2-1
CASSDLTGQRDEQFF
TGTGCCAGCAGTGACCTAACGGGCCAGCGGGACGAGCAGTTCTTC
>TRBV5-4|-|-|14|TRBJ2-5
CASSLKRGMETQYF
TGTGCCAGCAGCTTGAAACGGGGTATGGAGACCCAGTACTTC
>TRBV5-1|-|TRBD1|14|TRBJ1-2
CASSVEGGYYGYTF
TGCGCCAGCAGCGTGGAAGGGGGCTACTATGGCTACACCTTC
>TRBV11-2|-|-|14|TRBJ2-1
CASSFEISYNEQFF
TGTGCCAGCAGCTTCGAGATCTCCTACAATGAGCAGTTCTTC
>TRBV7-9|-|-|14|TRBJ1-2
CASSLGAQSYGYTF
TGTGCCAGCAGCTTGGGAGCCCAGTCCTATGGCTACACCTTC
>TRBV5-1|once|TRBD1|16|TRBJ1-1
CASSDGQGWMNTEAFF
TGCGCCAGCAGCGACGGACAGGGTTGGATGAACACTGAAGCTTTCTTT
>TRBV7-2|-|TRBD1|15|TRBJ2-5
CASSLRQGLWETQYF
TGTGCCAGCAGCTTACGACAGGGGCTATGGGAGACCCAGTACTTC
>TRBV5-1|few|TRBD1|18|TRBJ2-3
CASTPVGTGRLGTDTQYF
TGCGCCAGCACCCCCGTGGGGACAGGGAGGCTAGGGACAGATACGCAGTATTTT
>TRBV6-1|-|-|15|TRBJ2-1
CASSEYGQAYNEQFF
TGTGCCAGCAGTGAATATGGGCAGGCCTACAATGAGCAGTTCTTC
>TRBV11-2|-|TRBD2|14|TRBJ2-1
CASTVAGGHNEQFF
TGTGCCAGCACGGTAGCGGGGGGGCACAATGAGCAGTTCTTC
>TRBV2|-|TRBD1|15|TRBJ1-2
CASIAGTVFNYGYTF
TGTGCCAGCATTGCCGGGACAGTGTTTAACTATGGCTACACCTTC
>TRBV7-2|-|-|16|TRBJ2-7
CASSTRSGILVLEQYF
TGTGCCAGCAGCACCCGATCCGGGATTTTGGTTCTGGAGCAGTACTTC
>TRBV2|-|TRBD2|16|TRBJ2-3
CASRRGLAGGTDTQYF
TGTGCCAGCAGAAGAGGACTAGCGGGGGGGACAGATACGCAGTATTTT
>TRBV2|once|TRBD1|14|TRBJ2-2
CASRQGTNTGELFF
TGTGCCAGCAGACAGGGGACAAACACCGGGGAGCTGTTTTTT
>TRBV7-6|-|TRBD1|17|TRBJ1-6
CASSLRPTGGNNSPLHF
TGTGCCAGCAGCTTAAGGCCTACAGGGGGAAATAATTCACCCCTCCACTTT
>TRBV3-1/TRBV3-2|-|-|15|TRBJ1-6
CASSRGETYNSPLHF
TGTGCCAGCAGCCGGGGGGAGACCTATAATTCACCCCTCCACTTT